The 22 T cell receptor beta chains given below trace back to one sample, sequenced in a study of T cells in Graves' hyperthyroidism and ophthalmopathy. RNA transcripts were the template for amplifying TCR beta CDR3 regions. HTBI primers were employed in a first-round RT-PCR of the TCR CDR3. Each CDR3 protein is one row after TCRdb ran MiXCR on the multiplex PCR reads. Found here are some 270,000 distinct CDR3 sequences, 13% of them singletons; the top ten hold 6% to 8%. Sequenced: blood. These receptors all stem from a woman aged 25 to 39 with Graves' hyperthyroidism that later progressed to Graves' ophthalmopathy.

This clonotype was counted a few times. The chain couples TRBV7-8 to TRBJ2-3; a weak D match, TRBD2 (6 bases). V shed 5 bases and J shed 2 bases, with 17 bases lying between them. Germline lookup yields CDR1 SGHVS and CDR2 FQNEAQ. The CDR3 consists of 16 residues. Here the CDR3 reads CASSPTGLPDTDTQYF. The CDR3 nucleotides are TGTGCCAGCAGCCCTACTGGACTACCTGACACAGATACGCAGTATTTT.

CDR3 in amino acids: CASRGLAGETQYF. CDR3 sequence (DNA): TGTGCCAGCAGGGGACTAGCGGGTGAGACCCAGTACTTC. The V call is TRBV2, the J call TRBJ2-5, with 12 bases that match TRBD2. V shed 6 bases and J 5 bases; nucleotides not matched to a gene: 1. Germline V CDR1 and CDR2: SNHLY, FYNNEI. The CDR3 contains 13 residues.

This clonotype showed up many times. This rearrangement joins TRBV20-1 to TRBJ2-7; weak D call: TRBD2 (6 bases). Trimming removed 6 bases from V and 0 bases from J, with 18 bases in between. The CDR3 extends over 15 amino acids. The V gene's germline CDR1 is DFQATT and CDR2 SNEGSKA (reference sequence). This CDR3 reads CSAPSASDLSYEQYF. For the CDR3, the DNA is TGCAGTGCCCCCTCGGCTAGCGATCTCTCCTACGAGCAGTACTTC.

The chain couples TRBV28 to TRBJ2-2; no reliable D call. Germline CDR1 is MDHEN and CDR2 is SYDVKM. This CDR3 region has 15 residues. V gave up 6 bases and J gave up 6 bases, with 17 bases separating them. The DNA for the CDR3 is TGTGCCAGCAGGCCGCCTCGAGCTTGGGCCGGGGAGCTGTTTTTT. It specifies CASRPPRAWAGELFF.

V usage is TRBV12-3 or TRBV12-4 and J usage is TRBJ2-1; 10 positions match TRBD2. V gave up 6 bases and J gave up 2 bases; unmatched junction bases: 4. This CDR3 region has 15 residues. This chain's CDR3 is CASRRAGGPYNEQFF. Here the CDR3 DNA reads TGTGCCAGCAGACGAGCGGGAGGGCCCTACAATGAGCAGTTCTTC.

The chain has TRBV6-5 and TRBJ2-6, with 8 bases fitting TRBD1. The V gene end was trimmed by 4 bases and the J gene end by 0 bases; junction bases not matched to a gene: 5. The CDR3 runs 17 residues. Germline V gene lookup returns CDR1 MNHEY and CDR2 SVGAGI. The CDR3, as DNA: TGTGCCAGCAGTTCCACAGGGGGGCCCTCTGGGGCCAACGTCCTGACTTTC. Its protein product is CASSSTGGPSGANVLTF.

Of note for this clonotype: Compared with germline, one end of the junction differs, possibly owing to a read error. The chain has TRBV20-1 and TRBJ1-2; D may be TRBD1 (6 bases). The CDR3 spans 13 residues. CDR1 and CDR2 (germline): DFQATT, SNEGSKA (reference sequence). The CDR3 loop reads CSANRDTNYGHTF. The CDR3, as DNA: TGCAGTGCTAATCGGGACACCAACTATGGCCACACCTTC.

The sample holds many counts of this clonotype. The genes are TRBV5-1 and TRBJ2-1; the D gene could be TRBD1 or TRBD2 (6 bases each). The V gene's germline CDR1 is SGHRS and CDR2 YFSETQ. Trimming stripped 0 bases from V and 4 bases from J, with 11 bases between. This CDR3 is built from 15 residues. In DNA, the CDR3 is TGCGCCAGCAGCTTGGAGTGGGGGGCTTACAATGAGCAGTTCTTC. Encoded protein: CASSLEWGAYNEQFF.

This clonotype has a count of ten or more. This sequence joins TRBV20-1 and TRBJ2-1; possibly TRBD2 for D (6 bases). V lost 1 base and J lost 5, with 24 bases in between. The CDR3 spans 18 residues. Germline lookup yields CDR1 DFQATT and CDR2 SNEGSKA (reference sequence). For the CDR3, the DNA is TGCAGTGCTAGAGCCCCCCCGGGAGTACCGAAAAACAACAATGAGCAGTTCTTC. Translated: CSARAPPGVPKNNNEQFF.

This clonotype has only a few counts. One end of the junction fails to match germline, which may point to a read error. This rearrangement joins TRBV27 to TRBJ2-7; D is unclear. The CDR3 has 14 residues. Looked up from germline, CDR1 is MNHEY and CDR2 is SMNVEV (reference sequence). CDR3 sequence reads: CASSFSPHRNEQCF. CDR3 sequence (DNA): TGTGCCAGCAGTTTCAGTCCTCATAGAAACGAGCAGTGCTTC.

The table lists this clonotype with a few counts. The chain links TRBV6-1 to TRBJ1-5, with 7 bases that match TRBD1. The V segment lost 6 bases and the J segment 7 bases; nucleotides outside the gene matches: 27. The germline gives CDR1 MNHNS, CDR2 SASEGT. The CDR3 is 20 amino acids. CDR3 nucleotides: TGTGCCAGCAGCCGGAACCCAAATTTCTCCAAGACAGGGAGTGGACAGCCCCAGCATTTT. Its protein is CASSRNPNFSKTGSGQPQHF.

This clonotype was detected many times. The chain couples TRBV12-3 or TRBV12-4 to TRBJ1-2, with unresolved D. CDR3 length: 12 amino acids. V was pared by 3 bases and J by 8 bases, with 10 bases between. The CDR3 DNA reads TGTGCCAGCAGTTTGGAGACGGGGGGCTACACCTTC. As protein: CASSLETGGYTF.

This clonotype occurred a few times. The chain links TRBV14 to TRBJ1-1; a possible D gene is TRBD1 (5 bases). The CDR3 has 15 residues. V was cut by 4 bases and J by 1 base, with 13 bases left in between. CDR1 is SGHDN, CDR2 FVKESK, per germline. The CDR3 DNA follows: TGTGCCAGCAGCCCCCGGATCGGGGGGAACACTGAAGCTTTCTTT. This codes for CASSPRIGGNTEAFF.

There are many counts of this clonotype. This rearrangement joins TRBV5-1 to TRBJ2-3; D is uncertain. CDR1 is SGHRS, CDR2 YFSETQ, per germline. Trimming stripped 2 bases from V and 4 bases from J, with 8 bases between. The CDR3 runs 13 residues. The CDR3 coding sequence is TGCGCCAGCAGCTTAAGTCTCCCAGATACGCAGTATTTT. Protein sequence: CASSLSLPDTQYF.

This chain joins TRBV4-1 and TRBJ2-7; D ambiguous. With 1 base removed from V and 7 bases from J, the gap between germline ends came to 14 bases. The CDR3 has 14 amino acids. Germline V CDR1 and CDR2: MGHRA, YSYEKL. CDR3 sequence reads: CASSQVSLNPEQYF. The CDR3 region has the DNA TGCGCCAGCAGCCAAGTCTCGCTCAACCCTGAGCAGTACTTC.

The rearrangement links TRBV7-3 to TRBJ2-1; D not certain. Trimming pared 5 bases from V and 5 bases from J, leaving 10 bases between. The length of the CDR3 is 13 residues. Germline-derived CDR1 and CDR2 are SGHTA and FQGTGA. The DNA of the CDR3 is TGTGCCAGCAGCCGAGACCCCAACAATGAGCAGTTCTTC. Translating gives CASSRDPNNEQFF.

The rearrangement uses TRBV6-1 and TRBJ2-2; 10 nucleotides align to TRBD1. CDR1 is MNHNS and CDR2 is SASEGT in the germline V gene. J gave up 6 bases and V 6 bases, and 4 bases lay outside the gene matches. The CDR3 sequence is 14 residues long. In DNA form, the CDR3 reads TGTGCCAGCAGGTCCGGGACAGGGGCCGGGGAGCTGTTTTTT. This translates into CASRSGTGAGELFF.

This clonotype was detected a few times. The rearrangement uses TRBV15 and TRBJ2-6; D gene uncertain. This CDR3 has 16 amino acids. Germline CDR1 reads LNHNV; CDR2 reads YYDKDF (reference sequence). Trimming removed 4 bases from V and 0 bases from J, with 10 bases in between. CDR3 sequence: CATSKSQFSGANVLTF. CDR3 in DNA: TGTGCCACCAGCAAATCCCAGTTCTCTGGGGCCAACGTCCTGACTTTC.

This clonotype was detected many times. V and J are TRBV28 and TRBJ2-1; a possible D gene is TRBD2 (6 bases). CDR3 size: 13 residues. Germline assignment: CDR1 MDHEN and CDR2 SYDVKM. V was shortened by 5 bases and J by 9 bases, with 14 bases between the two germline ends. CDR3 sequence: CASSQATSSEQFF. CDR3 coding DNA: TGTGCCAGCAGTCAGGCGACTAGTAGTGAGCAGTTCTTC.

V is TRBV27 and J is TRBJ2-2; 10 nucleotides match TRBD2. V lost 10 bases, J lost 7 bases, and 18 bases stayed unmatched. CDR3 size: 17 residues. Germline V gene data show CDR1 as MNHEY and CDR2 as SMNVEV (reference sequence). The CDR3 spells CATRPGRLAGVGGELFF. CDR3 nucleotide sequence: TGTGCCACTCGGCCAGGAAGGCTAGCGGGAGTGGGCGGGGAGCTGTTTTTT.

In this sample, this clonotype turned up many times. V gene TRBV10-3 combines with J gene TRBJ2-1; TRBD2 might be the D (7 bases). The ends were cut back, 5 bases at V and 8 bases at J, with 19 bases in the middle. Germline lookup yields CDR1 ENHRY and CDR2 SYGVKD. The length of the CDR3 is 15 residues. CDR3 amino acids: CAISSGAGASDEQFF. The CDR3 DNA follows: TGTGCCATCAGTAGCGGGGCAGGGGCGTCCGATGAGCAGTTCTTC.

Many counts were recorded for this clonotype. The chain combines TRBV2 with TRBJ2-7; D uncertain. V shed 3 bases and J shed 2 bases, with 14 bases lying between them. This CDR3 is 15 amino acids long. Germline loops: CDR1 SNHLY, CDR2 FYNNEI. CDR3 coding DNA: TGTGCCAGCAGTGAGATATACGGATATGCCTACGAGCAGTACTTC. This sequence encodes CASSEIYGYAYEQYF.